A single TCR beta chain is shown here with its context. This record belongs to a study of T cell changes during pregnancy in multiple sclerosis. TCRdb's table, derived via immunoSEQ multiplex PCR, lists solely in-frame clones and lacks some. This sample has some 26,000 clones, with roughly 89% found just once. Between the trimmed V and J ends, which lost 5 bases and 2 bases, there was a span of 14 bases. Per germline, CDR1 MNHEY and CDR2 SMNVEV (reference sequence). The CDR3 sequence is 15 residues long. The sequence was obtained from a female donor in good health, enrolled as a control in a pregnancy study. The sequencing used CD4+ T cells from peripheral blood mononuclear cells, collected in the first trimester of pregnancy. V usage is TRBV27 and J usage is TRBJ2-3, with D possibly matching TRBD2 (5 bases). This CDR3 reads CASSLHQRSTDTQYF. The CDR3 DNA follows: TGTGCCAGCAGTCTCCACCAGCGGTCCACAGATACGCAGTATTTT.